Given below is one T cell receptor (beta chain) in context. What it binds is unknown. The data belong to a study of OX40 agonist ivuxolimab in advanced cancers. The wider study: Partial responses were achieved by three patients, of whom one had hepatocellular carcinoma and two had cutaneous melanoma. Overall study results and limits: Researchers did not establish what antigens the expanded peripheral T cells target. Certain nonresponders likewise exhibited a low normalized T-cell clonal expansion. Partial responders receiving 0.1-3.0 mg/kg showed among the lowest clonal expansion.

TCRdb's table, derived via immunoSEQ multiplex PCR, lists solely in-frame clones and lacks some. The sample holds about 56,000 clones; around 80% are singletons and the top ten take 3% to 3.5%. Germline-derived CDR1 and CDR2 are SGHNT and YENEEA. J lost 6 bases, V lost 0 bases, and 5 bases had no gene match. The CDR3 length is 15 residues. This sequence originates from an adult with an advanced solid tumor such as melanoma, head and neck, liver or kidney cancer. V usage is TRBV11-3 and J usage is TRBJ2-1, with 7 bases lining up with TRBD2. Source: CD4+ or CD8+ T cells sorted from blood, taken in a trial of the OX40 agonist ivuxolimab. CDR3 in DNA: TGTGCCAGCAGCTTAGAGAGCGGGATGCGCAATGAGCAGTTCTTC. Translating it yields CASSLESGMRNEQFF.